This T cell receptor (beta chain) was captured in a study of cytomegalovirus exposure and HLA in healthy donors. Study outcomes and limitations: Cytomegalovirus association was listed for about 160 TCR beta chains. Reported performance of the classifier showed diagnosis of cytomegalovirus status with high specificity and sensitivity. In a later analysis, first-cohort TCR clusters were found to tend to co-occur in the roughly 120 validation repertoires.

Generated by immunoSEQ multiplex PCR, the TCRdb table keeps only in-frame clones and is missing some. The table has over 100,000 clones, approximately 94% seen once. Germline V CDR1 and CDR2: SGHNT, YYREEE (reference sequence). With V trimmed by 4 bases and J by 5 bases, 7 bases remained unmatched. The CDR3 covers 16 residues. This clone has only one observation. No antigen is known for it. The chain is built from TRBV5-4 and TRBJ2-5; 14 nucleotides agree with TRBD2. The sequence derives from a woman between 18 and 29 years old in good health and CMV-seronegative. Sequencing was performed on PBMCs. The DNA for the CDR3 is TGTGCCAGCAGCCTAGGACTAGCGGGGGGTGGGGAGACCCAGTACTTC. Translated: CASSLGLAGGGETQYF.